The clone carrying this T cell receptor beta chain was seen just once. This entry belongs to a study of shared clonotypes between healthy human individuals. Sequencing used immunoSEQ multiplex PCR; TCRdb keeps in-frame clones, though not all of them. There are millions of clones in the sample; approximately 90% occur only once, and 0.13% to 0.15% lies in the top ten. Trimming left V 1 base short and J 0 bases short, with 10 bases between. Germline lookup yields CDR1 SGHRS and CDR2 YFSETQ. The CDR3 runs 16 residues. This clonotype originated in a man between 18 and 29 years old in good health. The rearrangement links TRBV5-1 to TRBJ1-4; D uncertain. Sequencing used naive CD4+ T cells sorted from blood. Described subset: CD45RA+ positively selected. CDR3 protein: CASSLWVSATNEKLFF. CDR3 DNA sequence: TGCGCCAGCAGCTTGTGGGTCTCCGCAACTAATGAAAAACTGTTTTTT.